A single sample gave rise to the 8 T cell receptor beta chains below, sequenced in a study of OX40 agonist ivuxolimab in advanced cancers. Libraries were prepared through the immunoSEQ multiplex PCR assay. TCRdb took over this immuneACCESS table, retaining in-frame rearrangements with V and J assigned. Such tables are incomplete; in checked studies, under half of the missing clones stem from an unresolved V gene, and the remainder is unexplained. The sample table records about 77,000 clones; around 86% of these occur just once. The top ten hold under 6.5% of the sample. The starting material was CD4+ or CD8+ T cells sorted from blood, obtained in a trial of the OX40 agonist ivuxolimab. The source is an adult with an advanced solid tumor such as melanoma, head and neck, liver or kidney cancer.

This clone was found a few times. The rearrangement uses TRBV19 and TRBJ2-5, with no clear D. Trimming removed 4 bases from V and 5 bases from J, with 11 bases in between. The CDR3 consists of 13 residues. Germline V lookup: CDR1 LNHDA, CDR2 SQIVND (reference sequence). CDR3 amino acids: CASSRGAWETQYF. The CDR3 nucleotides read TGTGCCAGTAGTAGAGGAGCGTGGGAGACCCAGTACTTC. Drawing the rest from reference TRBV19 and TRBJ2-5, the complete variable domain is DGGITQSPKYLFRKEGQNVTLSCEQNLNHDAMYWYRQDPGQGLRLIYYSQIVNDFQKGDIAEGYSVSREKKESFPLTVTSAQKNPTAFYLCASSRGAWETQYFGPGTRLLVL.

The chain joins TRBV28 to TRBJ1-2; perhaps TRBD1 as D (5 bases). V dropped 5 bases and J dropped 4 bases, with 11 bases sitting between them. Germline CDR1 and CDR2: MDHEN and SYDVKM. The length of the CDR3 is 13 residues. The CDR3 DNA reads as TGTGCCAGCAGTCTACCAGGGTTCTATGGCTACACCTTC. It specifies CASSLPGFYGYTF.

The chain recombines TRBV19 with TRBJ2-7; 8 bases are a match to TRBD1. Germline V gene data show CDR1 as LNHDA and CDR2 as SQIVND (reference sequence). The J segment lost 4 bases and the V segment lost 1 base, leaving 3 bases of the junction unmatched. This CDR3 has 14 amino acids. The CDR3, as DNA: TGTGCCAGTAGTATAGGGCAGGGGGCGTACGAGCAGTACTTC. Translated, it gives CASSIGQGAYEQYF.

In the case of this clone: Other DNA variants within this sample encode the same CDR3. The chain couples TRBV25-1 to TRBJ2-5, with TRBD2 as a possible D gene (5 bases). V lost 6 bases, J lost 0 bases, and 11 bases lay in between. The CDR3 extends over 14 amino acids. Germline values: CDR1 MGHDK, CDR2 SYGVNS. The CDR3 spells CASSDPGNQETQYF. DNA for the CDR3: TGTGCCAGCAGCGACCCCGGGAACCAAGAGACCCAGTACTTC.

By share, this clone counts as medium-sized. The V and J genes are TRBV9 and TRBJ1-1; 9 bases are shared with TRBD1. This CDR3 has 16 residues. Germline CDR1 and CDR2: SGDLS and YYNGEE. Germline trimming cut 3 bases from V and 1 base from J; bases unmatched to any gene: 7. CDR3 region: CASSDRTGVGNTEAFF. CDR3 nucleotides: TGTGCCAGCAGCGACCGGACAGGGGTTGGGAACACTGAAGCTTTCTTT.

The rearrangement joins TRBV6-6 to TRBJ1-1; D gene ambiguous. CDR3 length equals 12 residues. Germline V gene lookup returns CDR1 MNHNY and CDR2 SVGAGI (reference sequence). V lost 3 bases, J lost 7 bases, and 9 bases lay in between. CDR3: CASSYRISEAFF. The CDR3 DNA reads TGTGCCAGCAGTTATCGGATTAGTGAAGCTTTCTTT.

J is TRBJ1-2 and V is TRBV30, with a possible D match to TRBD1 (5 bases). This CDR3 is 14 amino acids long. The germline CDR1 and CDR2 sequences are GTSNPN and SVGIG (reference sequence). V was clipped by 0 bases and J by 7 bases, with 15 bases between them. CDR3 bases: TGTGCCTGGAGTGTACCGTGGTCAGGGAGTGGCTACACCTTC. This sequence encodes CAWSVPWSGSGYTF.

The chain recombines TRBV10-3 with TRBJ2-1; TRBD2 matches at 7 bases. The CDR3 totals 14 residues. The trim removed 7 bases at V and 8 bases at J, leaving 11 bases unmatched. Germline values: CDR1 ENHRY, CDR2 SYGVKD. CDR3 loop: CAIKLREIYDEQFF. CDR3 coding DNA: TGTGCCATCAAGTTGCGGGAGATTTACGATGAGCAGTTCTTC.